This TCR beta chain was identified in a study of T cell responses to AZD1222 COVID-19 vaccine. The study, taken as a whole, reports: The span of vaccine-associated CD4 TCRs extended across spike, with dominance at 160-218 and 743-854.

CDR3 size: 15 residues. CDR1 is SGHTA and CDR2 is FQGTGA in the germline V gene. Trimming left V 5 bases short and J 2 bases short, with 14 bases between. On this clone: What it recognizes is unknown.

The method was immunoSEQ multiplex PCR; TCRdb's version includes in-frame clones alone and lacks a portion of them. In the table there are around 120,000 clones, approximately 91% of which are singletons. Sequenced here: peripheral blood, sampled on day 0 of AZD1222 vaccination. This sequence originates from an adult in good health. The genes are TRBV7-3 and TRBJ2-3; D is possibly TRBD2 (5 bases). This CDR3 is CASSLGGHFTDTQYF. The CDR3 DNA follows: TGTGCCAGCAGCCTAGGAGGCCACTTCACAGATACGCAGTATTTT.